Presented here are 18 T cell receptor beta chains from one specimen sequenced in a study of T cell responses to AZD1222 COVID-19 vaccine. TCRdb's copy holds only in-frame clones and misses some; the assay was immunoSEQ multiplex PCR. This sample has roughly 140,000 clones; about 87% occur once, and the top ten carry approximately 3.6%. The sample was peripheral blood, taken on day 0 of MenACWY control vaccination. The receptor source for this set is an adult in good health.

As regards this clone: This sample also contains other DNA sequences that code for the same CDR3. The genes are TRBV7-3 and TRBJ2-7, with D possibly being TRBD2 (6 bases). CDR1 and CDR2 from the germline V gene are SGHTA and FQGTGA. V gave up 5 bases and J gave up 2 bases, with 10 bases separating them. CDR3 length equals 13 residues. The CDR3 protein is CASSLGTAYEQYF. Here the CDR3 DNA reads TGTGCCAGCAGCCTTGGGACTGCCTACGAGCAGTACTTC.

This clone was picked up a small number of times. This rearrangement joins TRBV6-5 to TRBJ1-1, with 11 positions matching TRBD1. J was trimmed by 7 bases and V by 5 bases; bases with no gene match: 9. In germline, CDR1 is MNHEY, CDR2 SVGAGI. The CDR3 consists of 15 residues. This chain's CDR3 is CASSTRDRGFSEAFF. The CDR3, as DNA: TGTGCCAGCAGTACACGGGACAGGGGGTTTAGTGAAGCTTTCTTT.

The chain recombines TRBV9 with TRBJ1-2; unclear D gene. Germline CDR1 SGDLS, CDR2 YYNGEE. The CDR3 totals 14 residues. V lost 4 bases, J lost 7 bases, and 17 bases lay in between. The CDR3 coding sequence is TGTGCCAGCAGCAATTCCGGAAGGGATGGTGGCTACACCTTC. It yields the protein CASSNSGRDGGYTF.

Concerning this clone itself: Germline is not matched at one junction end, which may reflect a read error. The chain links TRBV7-2 to TRBJ1-6; TRBD1 matches 9 bases. The CDR3 runs 14 residues. Germline CDR1 reads SGHTA; CDR2 reads FQGNSA. The CDR3 reads CASSLGTGNSPLHF. The CDR3 region has the DNA TGTGCCAGCAGTTTAGGGACAGGGAATTCACCCCTCCACTTT.

The rearrangement joins TRBV9 to TRBJ2-3; D is uncertain. This CDR3 is built from 14 residues. The V end was cut by 1 base, the J end by 4 bases, with 10 bases between. CDR1 SGDLS and CDR2 YYNGEE come from the germline V gene. The CDR3 is CASSVLSVSDTQYF. CDR3 sequence (DNA): TGTGCCAGCAGCGTATTGTCAGTCTCAGATACGCAGTATTTT.

V and J are TRBV12-3 or TRBV12-4 and TRBJ1-2; D is undetermined. V was clipped by 8 bases and J by 4 bases, with 11 bases between them. The CDR3 consists of 12 residues. The CDR3 bases are TGTGCCAGCTCCGGGAACGGCTATGGCTACACCTTC. It encodes CASSGNGYGYTF.

This clone has only one observation. V and J are TRBV7-2 and TRBJ2-7; TRBD2 agrees at 11 bases. The CDR3 consists of 16 residues. Germline values: CDR1 SGHTA, CDR2 FQGNSA. V trimming: 5 bases; J trimming: 0 bases; junction bases outside the gene matches: 6. The chain's CDR3 is CASSLTSGSFSYEQYF. The DNA of the CDR3 is TGTGCCAGCAGCCTAACTAGCGGGAGTTTCTCCTACGAGCAGTACTTC.

This clone was picked up a small number of times. This chain connects TRBV6-2 or TRBV6-3 to TRBJ1-5, with D perhaps matching TRBD1 (6 bases). Trimming removed 0 bases at V and 4 bases at J, with 16 bases between. The CDR3 extends over 17 amino acids. The V gene's germline CDR1 is MNHEY and CDR2 SVGEGT. CDR3 bases: TGTGCCAGCAGTTACTCGTTTTTCGGACAGTCAAATCAGCCCCAGCATTTT. Its translation: CASSYSFFGQSNQPQHF.

This rearrangement joins TRBV27 to TRBJ1-2; 9 bases map to TRBD1. Germline CDR1 MNHEY, CDR2 SMNVEV (reference sequence). The CDR3 runs to 13 residues. Trimming removed 5 bases from V and 8 bases from J; junction bases left unmatched: 6. CDR3: CASSPWDREGYTF. CDR3 nucleotide sequence: TGTGCCAGCAGTCCCTGGGACAGGGAGGGCTACACCTTC.

The chain recombines TRBV3-1 (or the pseudogene TRBV3-2) with TRBJ1-2; 8 bases fit TRBD1. In germline, CDR1 is LGHDT, CDR2 YNNKEL (reference sequence). Trimming removed 4 bases from V and 5 bases from J; junction bases left unmatched: 15. This CDR3 has 17 residues. The DNA of the CDR3 is TGTGCCAGCAGCCGAAACCCGTTGCTGGACAGGGTTTATGGCTACACCTTC. This codes for CASSRNPLLDRVYGYTF.

The gene calls are TRBV10-3 and TRBJ2-5; the D gene could be TRBD1 or TRBD2 (5 bases each). V lost 4 bases to trimming and J lost 2 bases, with 8 bases between them. Per the germline V gene, CDR1 is ENHRY and CDR2 is SYGVKD. The CDR3 covers 13 residues. The CDR3 loop is CAISGGAQETQYF. The DNA of the CDR3 is TGTGCCATCAGTGGAGGGGCACAAGAGACCCAGTACTTC.

The chain carries TRBV6-2 or TRBV6-3 and TRBJ1-4, with D unresolved. This CDR3 has 13 amino acids. Trimming removed 4 bases at V and 7 bases at J, with 10 bases between. CDR1 is MNHEY and CDR2 is SVGEGT in the germline V gene. The CDR3 sequence: CASSWQVGEKLFF. CDR3 DNA sequence: TGTGCCAGCAGTTGGCAAGTCGGTGAAAAACTGTTTTTT.

This chain joins TRBV5-1 and TRBJ2-7; D could derive from TRBD1 or TRBD2 (5 bases each). This CDR3 contains 16 residues. Germline assignment: CDR1 SGHRS and CDR2 YFSETQ. Trimming shortened V by 0 bases and J by 9 bases, and 22 bases separated the two germline ends. CDR3 bases: TGCGCCAGCAGCTTGGCGGTGGGGACCGCATCTGGGGGGCAGTACTTC. The encoded protein is CASSLAVGTASGGQYF.

The rearrangement joins TRBV19 to TRBJ1-2, with no clear D. The CDR3 spans 13 residues. The V end was cut by 7 bases, the J end by 1 base, with 10 bases between. Looked up from germline, CDR1 is LNHDA and CDR2 is SQIVND (reference sequence). CDR3 in amino acids: CASTPQLNYGYTF. For the CDR3, the DNA is TGTGCCAGTACCCCTCAACTTAACTATGGCTACACCTTC.

The sample holds one count of this clone. The V gene is TRBV6-6, the J gene TRBJ1-1; 8 bases are a match to TRBD1. In germline, CDR1 is MNHNY, CDR2 SVGAGI (reference sequence). V shed 6 bases, J shed 1 base, and the junction held 7 bases outside the gene matches. The CDR3 consists of 15 residues. CDR3 residues: CASSWTGLGNTEAFF. The CDR3 nucleotides are TGTGCCAGCAGCTGGACAGGGCTCGGGAACACTGAAGCTTTCTTT.

This clone has at least ten counts. This rearrangement joins TRBV7-9 to TRBJ1-1, with a tentative D call TRBD1 (5 bases). The length of the CDR3 is 16 residues. The V end was cut by 5 bases, the J end by 1 base, with 17 bases between. Germline V gene lookup returns CDR1 SEHNR and CDR2 FQNEAQ (reference sequence). The CDR3 reads CASSPGRGLRNTEAFF. CDR3 in DNA: TGTGCCAGCAGCCCGGGAAGGGGCTTGAGGAACACTGAAGCTTTCTTT.

This rearrangement joins TRBV27 to TRBJ1-1; TRBD1 is a possible D gene (5 bases). Per germline, CDR1 MNHEY and CDR2 SMNVEV (reference sequence). The germline V and J ends were trimmed by 4 bases and 2 bases, with 11 bases remaining between them. This CDR3 has 14 amino acids. CDR3 in DNA: TGTGCCAGCAGTTCCAAGGGGATTAACACTGAAGCTTTCTTT. Amino acids: CASSSKGINTEAFF.

The chain links TRBV15 to TRBJ2-7; D ambiguous. V was cut by 3 bases and J by 5 bases, with 8 bases left in between. Germline V lookup: CDR1 LNHNV, CDR2 YYDKDF (reference sequence). CDR3 length equals 12 residues. The CDR3 protein is CATSSRRDEQYF. The DNA of the CDR3 is TGTGCCACCAGCAGCCGGCGCGACGAGCAGTACTTC.